The 7 T cell receptor beta chains in this list originate from one sample, sequenced in a study of spatial heterogeneity in lung cancer. Indicated time point: sample taken at primary tumor resection. Each CDR3 protein gets one entry after TCRdb re-called the 5' RACE reads with MiXCR. The sample lists about 2,800 distinct CDR3 sequences; around 8% were seen once. Sample: normal lung tissue next to the tumor, taken at surgery. The source of these receptors is a male donor with early-stage non-small cell lung cancer.

By its share, this clonotype is medium-sized. The genes are TRBV4-3 and TRBJ2-3; 10 nucleotides match TRBD2. V dropped 1 base and J dropped 0; count of bases not matched to a gene: 7. Germline lookup yields CDR1 LGHNA and CDR2 YSLEER. The CDR3 sequence is 18 residues long. The CDR3 region has the DNA TGCGCCAGCAGCCAAGGGGCTAGCGGGGGCCAGAGCACAGATACGCAGTATTTT. This sequence encodes CASSQGASGGQSTDTQYF.

This clonotype is medium-sized. The rearrangement joins TRBV7-2 to TRBJ2-3, with TRBD2 matching 10 bases. This CDR3 has 17 amino acids. With 5 bases clipped from V and 4 bases from J, the junction kept 12 bases outside the gene matches. Germline CDR1 reads SGHTA; CDR2 reads FQGNSA. The CDR3: CASSPSGAGGLADTQYF. The CDR3 region has the DNA TGTGCCAGCAGCCCGAGCGGAGCGGGAGGGCTCGCAGATACGCAGTATTTT.

This clonotype was observed at least ten times. The chain uses TRBV3-1 and TRBJ2-7; TRBD1 agrees at 8 bases. Germline V CDR1 and CDR2: LGHDT, YNNKEL (reference sequence). The CDR3 runs to 15 residues. Trimming at V came to 3 bases and at J to 2 bases, leaving 6 bases not matched to a gene. CDR3 coding DNA: TGTGCCAGCAGCCAGACCGGGACAGGACCCTACGAGCAGTACTTC. It is translated as CASSQTGTGPYEQYF.

By share, this clonotype ranks as medium-sized (0.01 to 0.1%). J is TRBJ1-4 and V is TRBV28, with TRBD1 matching 9 bases. J lost 6 bases, V lost 8 bases, and 25 bases had no gene match. The germline gives CDR1 MDHEN, CDR2 SYDVKM. The length of the CDR3 is 20 residues. The CDR3 nucleotides are TGTGCCAGCTCCGGAGACAGGGGGAAGCACAGCCCGTCACTTGATGAAAAACTGTTTTTT. Translation gives CASSGDRGKHSPSLDEKLFF.

This clonotype is deemed medium-sized. The rearrangement uses TRBV30 and TRBJ2-1, with unresolved D. The V end was cut by 3 bases, the J end by 8 bases, with 8 bases between. Per germline, CDR1 GTSNPN and CDR2 SVGIG (reference sequence). The CDR3 has 11 amino acids. The CDR3 is CAWSPLDEQFF. The DNA of the CDR3 is TGTGCCTGGAGCCCTTTGGATGAGCAGTTCTTC.

This clonotype is medium-sized in the sample. V and J are TRBV20-1 and TRBJ2-7; tentatively, D is TRBD1 (5 bases). Germline loops: CDR1 DFQATT, CDR2 SNEGSKA (reference sequence). Trimming took 3 bases from V and 1 from J, leaving 13 bases between them. The CDR3 contains 14 residues. CDR3 loop: CSASRDRISYEQYF. The CDR3 DNA follows: TGCAGTGCTAGCCGCGACAGAATTTCCTACGAGCAGTACTTC.

This clonotype is termed medium-sized. The chain combines TRBV7-9 with TRBJ2-3, with D possibly matching TRBD2 (6 bases). The CDR3 contains 14 residues. CDR1 SEHNR and CDR2 FQNEAQ come from the germline V gene (reference sequence). Trimming left V 3 bases short and J 1 base short, with 8 bases between. CDR3 DNA sequence: TGTGCCAGCAGCTTTAGCGGTGGCACAGATACGCAGTATTTT. Translating it yields CASSFSGGTDTQYF.